This T cell receptor (beta chain) was recovered during a study of cytomegalovirus exposure and HLA in healthy donors (dated by TCRdb to between 2016 and 2019). Regarding the research as a whole: According to a later analysis, the 120 validation repertoires were produced on the same platform as the 666 repertoires of the first cohort. The study was designed to test whether signatures of past pathogen exposure could be identified by cataloging public T cell receptors. In addition to the first cohort of several hundred subjects, a separate validation cohort of some 120 different subjects was used. The study combined high-throughput TCR immunosequencing, statistical association of individual TCRs with disease status, and machine learning to predict cytomegalovirus infection status.

The library was obtained by the immunoSEQ multiplex PCR assay. Turning to the authors' computational methods: A statistical classification framework was developed to diagnose cytomegalovirus status using the catalog of TCR beta chain sequences. In TCRdb, the immuneACCESS table is reduced to in-frame sequences with V and J assigned. These tables do not hold every clone; where another copy was compared, an unresolved V gene accounts for under half, and the others remain unexplained. The V and J calls and the clone size are those of that table, but D and trimming were determined from the DNA. The sample has about 98,000 clones on record, roughly 90% of them singletons. In total, the top ten clones hold 5.5% to 7% of the sample. Study-wide findings and limitations: In the study, approximately 160 TCR beta chains were listed as associated with cytomegalovirus. A later analysis had no HLA typing for the validation cohort, so co-occurrence there was scored across all 130 or so repertoires. A few of the identified cytomegalovirus-associated TCR beta chains were confirmed in vitro to be specific for cytomegalovirus antigens. Across donors, most TCR sequences were observed very rarely, whereas some public TCRs were present in many individuals. According to the authors, the approach could potentially be generalized to other disease states and immunological phenotypes. The classifier was reported to diagnose cytomegalovirus status with high specificity and sensitivity in both the original and validation cohorts. Subsequent analysis determined that TCRs grouped into clusters in the first cohort also showed a tendency toward co-occurrence across the roughly 120 validation repertoires, and about 94% of cluster scores exceeded 0.

This clone was seen a single time. Its antigen remains undetermined. The junction departs from the called germline gene at one end, perhaps through a read error. Taken from the germline V gene, the CDR1 and CDR2 loops are MGHDK and SYGVNS. Measured from the cysteine to the phenylalanine, the CDR3 is 13 residues long. The CDR3 DNA has 39 bases and is translated from base 1. The donors were included in the validation cohort of over a hundred subjects, a group kept apart from the roughly 700-subject first cohort. The clonotype was recovered from a man younger than 35 in good health and CMV-seropositive. Sequencing was carried out using PBMCs. The chain couples TRBV25-1 to TRBJ2-2, with TRBD2 perhaps the D gene, on 5 matching bases. This receptor carries the CDR3 CASILVIHRGAVF. The nucleotide sequence reads TGTGCCAGCATTTTAGTAATTCACCGGGGAGCTGTTTTT.